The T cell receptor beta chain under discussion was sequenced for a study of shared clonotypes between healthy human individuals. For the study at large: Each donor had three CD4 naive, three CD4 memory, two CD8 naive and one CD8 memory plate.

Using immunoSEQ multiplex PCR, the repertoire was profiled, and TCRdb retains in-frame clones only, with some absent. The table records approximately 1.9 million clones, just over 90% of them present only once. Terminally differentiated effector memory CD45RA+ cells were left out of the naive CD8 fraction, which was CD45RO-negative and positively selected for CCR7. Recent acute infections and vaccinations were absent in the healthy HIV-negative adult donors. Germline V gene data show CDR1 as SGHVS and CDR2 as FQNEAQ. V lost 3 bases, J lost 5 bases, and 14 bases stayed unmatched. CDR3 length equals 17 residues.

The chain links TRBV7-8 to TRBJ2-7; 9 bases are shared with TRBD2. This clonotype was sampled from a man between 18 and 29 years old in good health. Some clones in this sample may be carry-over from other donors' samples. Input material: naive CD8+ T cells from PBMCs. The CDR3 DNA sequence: TGTGCCAGCAGCTTTCCGCGGGAGGGATCGAGTGAGGACGAGCAGTACTTC. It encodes CASSFPREGSSEDEQYF.